This T cell receptor (beta chain) stems from a study of PD-1 blockade in classical Hodgkin lymphoma. Time point specified: cycle 4 day 1 (C4D1), after six to seven weeks of nivolumab. There was relapse after autologous stem cell transplantation in every patient, and there was variation in brentuximab vedotin exposure. TCRdb keeps only in-frame clones here, not all; method: immunoSEQ multiplex PCR. Of approximately 26,000 clones in the sample, roughly 75% are singletons; the top ten hold roughly 15%. The study's findings and limits: In CD4+ cells, TCR diversity went up significantly by C4D1, but in CD8+ cells it did not. Although disease activity or prior therapy may be involved, causes of the repertoire differences remain undefined. Lower baseline TCR diversity marked trial partial responders and progressors. Newly diagnosed patients had baseline TCR diversity that was reportedly lower than that of healthy donors.

The CDR3 runs to 12 residues. Trimming cost V 1 base and J 7 bases, with 10 bases left between them. Germline CDR1 is GTSNPN and CDR2 is SVGIG (reference sequence). This clone has more than one count but fewer than ten. Its antigen is undetermined. This material consisted of peripheral blood mononuclear cells (PBMCs), taken before the fourth cycle of nivolumab. The receptor's source is a human donor with classical Hodgkin lymphoma. This chain connects TRBV30 to TRBJ1-1; D is ambiguous. In DNA, the CDR3 is TGTGCCTGGAGTGACAGCGGAGATGAAGCTTTCTTT. Translated, it gives CAWSDSGDEAFF. Full variable domain (remainder filled in from reference TRBV30 and TRBJ1-1): SQTIHQWPATLVQPVGSPLSLECTVEGTSNPNLYWYRQAAGRGLQLLFYSVGIGQISSEVPQNLSASRPQDRQFILSSKKLLLSDSGFYLCAWSDSGDEAFFGQGTRLTVV.